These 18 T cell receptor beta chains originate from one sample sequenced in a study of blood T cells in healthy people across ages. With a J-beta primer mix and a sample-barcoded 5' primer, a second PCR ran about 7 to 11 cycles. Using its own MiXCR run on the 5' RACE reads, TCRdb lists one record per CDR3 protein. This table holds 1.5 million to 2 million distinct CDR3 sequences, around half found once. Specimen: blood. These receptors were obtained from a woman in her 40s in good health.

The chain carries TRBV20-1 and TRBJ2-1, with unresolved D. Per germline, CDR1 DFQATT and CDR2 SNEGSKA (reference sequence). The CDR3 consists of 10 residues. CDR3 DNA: TGCAGGGCGTACGACAAGGCGCAGTTCTTC. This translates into CRAYDKAQFF.

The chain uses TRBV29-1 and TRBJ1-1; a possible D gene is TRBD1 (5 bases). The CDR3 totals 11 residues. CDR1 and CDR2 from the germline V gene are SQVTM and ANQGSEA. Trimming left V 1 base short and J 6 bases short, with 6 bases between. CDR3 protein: CSVEGGSEAFF. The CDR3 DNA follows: TGCAGCGTTGAAGGGGGGTCTGAAGCTTTCTTT. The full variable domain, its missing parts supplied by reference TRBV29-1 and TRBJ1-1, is SAVISQKPSRDICQRGTSLTIQCQVDSQVTMMFWYRQQPGQSLTLIATANQGSEATYESGFVIDKFPISRPNLTFSTLTVSNMSPEDSSIYLCSVEGGSEAFFGQGTRLTVV.

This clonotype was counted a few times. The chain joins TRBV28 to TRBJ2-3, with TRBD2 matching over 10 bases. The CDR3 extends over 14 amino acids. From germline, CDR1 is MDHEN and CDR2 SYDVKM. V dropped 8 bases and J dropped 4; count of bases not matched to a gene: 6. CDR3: CASAVAGGSDTQYF. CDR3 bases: TGTGCCAGCGCTGTAGCGGGGGGCTCAGATACGCAGTATTTT.

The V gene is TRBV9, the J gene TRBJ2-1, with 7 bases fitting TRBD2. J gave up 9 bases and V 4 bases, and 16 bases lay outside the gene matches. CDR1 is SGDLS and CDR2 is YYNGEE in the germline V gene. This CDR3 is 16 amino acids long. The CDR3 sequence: CASSPRGTGPYAEQFF. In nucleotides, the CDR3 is TGTGCCAGCAGCCCGCGGGGGACGGGTCCTTATGCTGAGCAGTTCTTC.

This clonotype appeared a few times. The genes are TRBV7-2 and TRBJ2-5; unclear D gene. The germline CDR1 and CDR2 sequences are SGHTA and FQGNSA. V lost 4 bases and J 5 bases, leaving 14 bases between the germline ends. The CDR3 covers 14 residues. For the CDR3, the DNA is TGTGCCAGCAGCTCACTAAGGCTAGAGGAGACCCAGTACTTC. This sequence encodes CASSSLRLEETQYF.

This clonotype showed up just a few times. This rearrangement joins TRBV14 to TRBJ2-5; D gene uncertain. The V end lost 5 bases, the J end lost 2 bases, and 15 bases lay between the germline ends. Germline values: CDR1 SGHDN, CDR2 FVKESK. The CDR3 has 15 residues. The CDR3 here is CASSLNRLVQETQYF. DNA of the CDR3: TGTGCCAGCAGCTTGAACCGCCTGGTACAAGAGACCCAGTACTTC.

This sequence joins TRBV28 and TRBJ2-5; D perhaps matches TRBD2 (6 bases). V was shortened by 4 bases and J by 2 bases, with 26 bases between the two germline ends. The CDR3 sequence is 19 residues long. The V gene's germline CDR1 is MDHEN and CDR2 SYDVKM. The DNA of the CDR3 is TGTGCCAGCAGTTGGGATTTAGGGACTCCTGCAACGAATCAAGAGACCCAGTACTTC. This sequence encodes CASSWDLGTPATNQETQYF.

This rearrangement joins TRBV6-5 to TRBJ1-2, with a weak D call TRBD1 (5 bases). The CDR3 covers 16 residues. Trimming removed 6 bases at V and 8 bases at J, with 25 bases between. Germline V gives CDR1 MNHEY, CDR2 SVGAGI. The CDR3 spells CASRQGDPGEKNGYTF. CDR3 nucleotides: TGTGCCAGCAGACAAGGGGACCCGGGGGAAAAGAACGGCTACACCTTC.

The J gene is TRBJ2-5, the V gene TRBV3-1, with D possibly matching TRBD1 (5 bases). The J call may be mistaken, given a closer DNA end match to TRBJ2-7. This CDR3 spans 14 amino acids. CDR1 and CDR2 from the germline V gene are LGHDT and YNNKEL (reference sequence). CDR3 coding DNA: TGTGCCAGCAGCCTAGGGGCTCATCCCTACGAGCAGTACTTC. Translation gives CASSLGAHPYEQYF.

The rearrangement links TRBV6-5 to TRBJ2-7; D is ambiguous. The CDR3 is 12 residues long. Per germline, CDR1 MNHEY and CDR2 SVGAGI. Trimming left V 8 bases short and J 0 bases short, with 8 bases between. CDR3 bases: TGTGCCAGCCAGAGAAGCTCCTACGAGCAGTACTTC. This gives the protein CASQRSSYEQYF.

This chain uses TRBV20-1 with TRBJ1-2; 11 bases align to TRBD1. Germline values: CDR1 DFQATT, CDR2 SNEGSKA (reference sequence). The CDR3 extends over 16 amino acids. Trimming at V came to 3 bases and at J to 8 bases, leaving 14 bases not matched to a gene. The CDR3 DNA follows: TGCAGTGCTAGCTTACGGGGACAGGGGGGGAGCCAGGGCTACACCTTC. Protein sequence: CSASLRGQGGSQGYTF.

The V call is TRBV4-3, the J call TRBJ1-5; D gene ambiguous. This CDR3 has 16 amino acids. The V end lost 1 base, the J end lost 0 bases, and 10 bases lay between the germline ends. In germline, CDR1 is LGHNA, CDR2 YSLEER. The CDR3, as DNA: TGCGCCAGCAGCCAAGGAAGCCAGATTAGCAATCAGCCCCAGCATTTT. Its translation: CASSQGSQISNQPQHF.

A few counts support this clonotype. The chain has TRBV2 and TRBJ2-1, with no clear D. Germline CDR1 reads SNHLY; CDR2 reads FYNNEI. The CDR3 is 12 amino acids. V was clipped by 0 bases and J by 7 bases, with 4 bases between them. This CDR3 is CASSEAWNEQFF. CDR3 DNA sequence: TGTGCCAGCAGTGAAGCCTGGAATGAGCAGTTCTTC.

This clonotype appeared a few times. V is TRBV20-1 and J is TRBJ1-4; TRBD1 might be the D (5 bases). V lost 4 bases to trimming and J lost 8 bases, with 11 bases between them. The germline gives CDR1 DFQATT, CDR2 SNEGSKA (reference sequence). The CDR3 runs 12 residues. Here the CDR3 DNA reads TGCAGTGCTACCAGGGTTGTCGAAAAACTGTTTTTT. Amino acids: CSATRVVEKLFF.

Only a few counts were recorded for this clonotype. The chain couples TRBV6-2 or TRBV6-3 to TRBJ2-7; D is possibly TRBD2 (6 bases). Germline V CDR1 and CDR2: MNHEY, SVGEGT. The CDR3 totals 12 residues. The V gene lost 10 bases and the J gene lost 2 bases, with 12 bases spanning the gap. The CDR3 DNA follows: TGTGCCACTGGGAGGAGCACCTACGAGCAGTACTTC. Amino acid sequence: CATGRSTYEQYF.

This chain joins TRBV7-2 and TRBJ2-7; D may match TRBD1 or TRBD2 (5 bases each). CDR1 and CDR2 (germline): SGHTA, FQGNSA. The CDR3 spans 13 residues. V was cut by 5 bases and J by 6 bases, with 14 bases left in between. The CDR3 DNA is TGTGCCAGCAGCCTCTATCGGGGCAGCGAGCAGTACTTC. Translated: CASSLYRGSEQYF.

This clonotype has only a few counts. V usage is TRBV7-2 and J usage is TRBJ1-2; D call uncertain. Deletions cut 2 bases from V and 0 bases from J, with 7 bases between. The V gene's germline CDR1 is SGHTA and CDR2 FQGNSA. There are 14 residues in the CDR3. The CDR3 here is CASSLHGTNYGYTF. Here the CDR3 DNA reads TGTGCCAGCAGCTTACACGGGACTAACTATGGCTACACCTTC.

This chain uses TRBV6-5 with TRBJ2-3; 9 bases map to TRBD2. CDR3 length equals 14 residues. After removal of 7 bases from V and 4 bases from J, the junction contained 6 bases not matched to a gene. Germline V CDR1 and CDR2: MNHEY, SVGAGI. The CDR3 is CASKIAGGPDTQYF. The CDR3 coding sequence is TGTGCCAGCAAGATCGCGGGGGGGCCAGATACGCAGTATTTT.